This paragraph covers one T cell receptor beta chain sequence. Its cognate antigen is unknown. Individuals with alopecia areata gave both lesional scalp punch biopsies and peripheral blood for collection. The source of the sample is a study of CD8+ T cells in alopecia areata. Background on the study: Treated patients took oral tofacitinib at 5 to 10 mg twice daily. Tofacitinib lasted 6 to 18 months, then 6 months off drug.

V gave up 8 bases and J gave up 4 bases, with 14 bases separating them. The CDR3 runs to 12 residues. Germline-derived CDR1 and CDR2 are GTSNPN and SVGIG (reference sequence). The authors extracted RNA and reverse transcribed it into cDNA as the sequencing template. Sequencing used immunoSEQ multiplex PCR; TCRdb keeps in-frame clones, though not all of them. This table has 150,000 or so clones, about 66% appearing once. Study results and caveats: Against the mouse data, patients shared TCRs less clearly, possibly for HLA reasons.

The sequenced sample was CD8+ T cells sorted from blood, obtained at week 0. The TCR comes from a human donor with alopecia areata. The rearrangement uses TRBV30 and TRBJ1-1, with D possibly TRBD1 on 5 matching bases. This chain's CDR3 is CAGALMATEAFF. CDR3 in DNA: TGTGCCGGGGCCTTGATGGCCACTGAAGCTTTCTTT.